This TCR beta chain was obtained from a study of shared clonotypes between healthy human individuals. General study results and limits: When naive CD4 clonotypes were compared across a handful of donors, roughly 4.9% were shared.

Remarks on this clone: The antigen remains unidentified.

V trimming: 3 bases; J trimming: 6 bases; junction bases outside the gene matches: 8. Germline assignment: CDR1 SGHNT and CDR2 YYREEE (reference sequence). The CDR3 totals 14 residues. Sequencing used immunoSEQ multiplex PCR; TCRdb keeps in-frame clones, though not all of them. The sample shows about 1 million clones, more than 65% of them seen only once. Input material: memory CD4+ T cells sorted from blood. Sample subset: CD45RA-negative fraction. The sequence derives from a man between 18 and 29 years old in good health. The rearrangement uses TRBV5-4 and TRBJ1-2; 7 nucleotides agree with TRBD1. CDR3 sequence reads: CASSSIQGRNGYTF. The CDR3 DNA sequence: TGTGCCAGCAGCTCGATACAGGGGAGAAATGGCTACACCTTC.